Following are 18 T cell receptor beta chains from one sample sequenced in a study of T cell responses to AZD1222 COVID-19 vaccine. Assay: immunoSEQ multiplex PCR; the TCRdb copy retains only in-frame clones and omits some. The repertoire has over 70,000 clones, 75% to 90% of them found once; the top ten carry 7% to 10%. The starting material was peripheral blood, obtained 28 days after the second AZD1222 dose. The receptors originated from an adult who received the AZD1222 COVID-19 vaccine.

J is TRBJ2-1 and V is TRBV7-3, with TRBD2 identical over 8 bases. Unmatched junction bases numbered 8, after V lost 4 bases and J lost 9 bases. The CDR3 runs 14 residues. Looked up from germline, CDR1 is SGHTA and CDR2 is FQGTGA. The CDR3 loop reads CASSYRAGVSEQFF. DNA for the CDR3: TGTGCCAGCAGCTACCGAGCGGGAGTGAGTGAGCAGTTCTTC.

The rearrangement joins TRBV24-1 to TRBJ1-1; D is uncertain. V lost 3 bases and J lost 6, with 13 bases in between. CDR1 and CDR2 from the germline V gene are KGHDR and SFDVKD. The CDR3 is 14 residues long. CDR3 residues: CATSDTQSGSEAFF. The CDR3 DNA reads TGTGCCACCAGTGATACGCAGTCGGGGTCTGAAGCTTTCTTT.

The chain has TRBV7-2 and TRBJ2-3; 9 positions match TRBD2. Germline lookup yields CDR1 SGHTA and CDR2 FQGNSA. The CDR3 is 15 residues long. V dropped 2 bases and J dropped 5; count of bases not matched to a gene: 5. This chain's CDR3 is CASSLIAGAQDTQYF. In DNA, the CDR3 is TGTGCCAGCAGCTTAATAGCGGGGGCCCAAGATACGCAGTATTTT.

CDR3 DNA: TGTGCCTGGATACAGGGCGGGGAGACCCAGTACTTC. Translation: CAWIQGGETQYF. V usage is TRBV30 and J usage is TRBJ2-5, with D perhaps matching TRBD1 (6 bases). V was shortened by 4 bases and J by 5 bases, with 11 bases between the two germline ends. This CDR3 has 12 amino acids. CDR1 and CDR2 from the germline V gene are GTSNPN and SVGIG (reference sequence). The full variable domain, in which reference TRBV30 and TRBJ2-5 provide the parts outside the CDR3, is SQTIHQWPATLVQPVGSPLSLECTVEGTSNPNLYWYRQAAGRGLQLLFYSVGIGQISSEVPQNLSASRPQDRQFILSSKKLLLSDSGFYLCAWIQGGETQYFGPGTRLLVL.

This rearrangement joins TRBV24-1 to TRBJ1-6; D might be TRBD1 (5 bases). V was clipped by 4 bases and J by 5 bases, with 8 bases between them. The length of the CDR3 is 14 residues. Germline CDR1 reads KGHDR; CDR2 reads SFDVKD. This CDR3 is CATSEGPNNSPLHF. The DNA for the CDR3 is TGTGCCACCAGTGAGGGGCCTAATAATTCACCCCTCCACTTT.

CDR3 coding DNA: TGTGCCAGCAGCTCAACAGGTCGGGCTAATGAAAAACTGTTTTTT. This translates into CASSSTGRANEKLFF. J is TRBJ1-4 and V is TRBV11-2; D perhaps matches TRBD1 (5 bases). This CDR3 has 15 residues. V lost 4 bases, J lost 3 bases, and 12 bases lay in between. In germline, CDR1 is SGHAT, CDR2 FQNNGV.

This chain joins TRBV7-3 and TRBJ2-2, with unresolved D. The V end was cut by 1 base, the J end by 4 bases, with 7 bases between. This CDR3 region has 14 residues. From germline, CDR1 is SGHTA and CDR2 FQGTGA. The CDR3: CASSLSLSTGELFF. In DNA, the CDR3 is TGTGCCAGCAGCTTAAGTCTATCCACCGGGGAGCTGTTTTTT. The full variable domain, its missing parts supplied by reference TRBV7-3 and TRBJ2-2, is GAGVSQTPSNKVTEKGKYVELRCDPISGHTALYWYRQSLGQGPEFLIYFQGTGAADDSGLPNDRFFAVRPEGSVSTLKIQRTERGDSAVYLCASSLSLSTGELFFGEGSRLTVL.

This rearrangement joins TRBV27 to TRBJ2-1; D unclear. The CDR3 is 12 residues long. The germline V gene encodes CDR1 MNHEY and CDR2 SMNVEV (reference sequence). V lost 6 bases, J lost 5 bases, and 8 bases lay in between. This CDR3 is CASSLNNNEQFF. DNA of the CDR3: TGTGCCAGCAGCCTGAATAACAATGAGCAGTTCTTC.

This chain connects TRBV11-3 to TRBJ2-6, with a possible D match to TRBD2 (5 bases). Germline-derived CDR1 and CDR2 are SGHNT and YENEEA. The CDR3 has 17 amino acids. Trimming removed 0 bases at V and 4 bases at J, with 13 bases between. The CDR3 is CASSLDLGGSGANVLTF. In DNA, the CDR3 is TGTGCCAGCAGCTTAGATCTGGGCGGGTCAGGGGCCAACGTCCTGACTTTC.

This rearrangement joins TRBV29-1 to TRBJ1-1; D gene ambiguous. The V end was cut by 7 bases, the J end by 1 base, with 13 bases between. The CDR3 is 13 residues long. The V gene's germline CDR1 is SQVTM and CDR2 ANQGSEA. The CDR3 DNA reads as TGCAGCGGGGCCCAGAGAGGGAACACTGAAGCTTTCTTT. The encoded protein is CSGAQRGNTEAFF.

The rearrangement links TRBV5-5 to TRBJ2-7; weak D call: TRBD2 (6 bases). This CDR3 has 14 amino acids. CDR1 and CDR2 (germline): SGHKS, YYEKEE (reference sequence). Trimming cost V 4 bases and J 4 bases, with 15 bases left between them. The CDR3 reads CASSPLGTVYEQYF. CDR3 nucleotide sequence: TGTGCCAGCAGCCCCCTAGGGACTGTGTACGAGCAGTACTTC. Together with reference TRBV5-5 and TRBJ2-7, the CDR3 gives the full variable domain: DAGVTQSPTHLIKTRGQQVTLRCSPISGHKSVSWYQQVLGQGPQFIFQYYEKEERGRGNFPDRFSARQFPNYSSELNVNALLLGDSALYLCASSPLGTVYEQYFGPGTRLTVT.

The gene calls are TRBV2 and TRBJ2-1; D might be TRBD2 (6 bases). Trimming cost V 6 bases and J 4 bases, with 13 bases left between them. This CDR3 is 14 amino acids long. Germline assignment: CDR1 SNHLY and CDR2 FYNNEI. CDR3 region: CASRRGGWYNEQFF. The DNA of the CDR3 is TGTGCCAGCAGGCGGGGCGGATGGTACAATGAGCAGTTCTTC.

This chain joins TRBV29-1 and TRBJ1-1; D gene unclear. Germline V gene lookup returns CDR1 SQVTM and CDR2 ANQGSEA. V lost 5 bases and J 4 bases, leaving 14 bases between the germline ends. The CDR3 loop spans 13 amino acids. CDR3 nucleotides: TGCAGCGTTTTAGCGGTCAGGAGCACTGAAGCTTTCTTT. Translated: CSVLAVRSTEAFF.

This clone was found a few times. The chain carries TRBV4-1 and TRBJ1-1, with a tentative D call TRBD1 (6 bases). Germline V gene data show CDR1 as MGHRA and CDR2 as YSYEKL. V dropped 6 bases and J dropped 0 bases, with 17 bases sitting between them. The CDR3 spans 16 residues. The CDR3 here is CASRAQGTPMNTEAFF. In nucleotides, the CDR3 is TGCGCCAGCAGGGCGCAGGGGACACCCATGAACACTGAAGCTTTCTTT.

V and J are TRBV28 and TRBJ1-5; 10 nucleotides agree with TRBD1. CDR3 length equals 19 residues. Per germline, CDR1 MDHEN and CDR2 SYDVKM. The J segment lost 0 bases and the V segment lost 1 base, leaving 9 bases of the junction unmatched. The CDR3 DNA reads TGTGCCAGCAGTTTATTTTTGGGGACAGGGGAATATAGCAATCAGCCCCAGCATTTT. Its protein product is CASSLFLGTGEYSNQPQHF.

The chain has TRBV2 and TRBJ2-7; tentative D call: TRBD2 (5 bases). V lost 7 bases, J lost 4 bases, and 14 bases lay in between. The CDR3 contains 13 residues. Germline V gives CDR1 SNHLY, CDR2 FYNNEI. The CDR3 coding sequence is TGTGCCAGCACTATGGCATCGGGGTACGAGCAGTACGTC. It yields the protein CASTMASGYEQYV.

The V call is TRBV6-2 or TRBV6-3, the J call TRBJ2-3, with 7 bases fitting TRBD2. Germline lookup yields CDR1 MNHEY and CDR2 SVGEGT. The J segment lost 5 bases and the V segment lost 2 bases, leaving 4 bases of the junction unmatched. The CDR3 runs 14 residues. The CDR3 sequence: CASSYRPGGDTQYF. CDR3 coding DNA: TGTGCCAGCAGTTACCGGCCGGGGGGAGATACGCAGTATTTT.

V and J are TRBV7-9 and TRBJ1-5; the D is unclear. The CDR3 is made up of 15 amino acids. Germline values: CDR1 SEHNR, CDR2 FQNEAQ (reference sequence). V lost 5 bases to trimming and J lost 9 bases, with 20 bases between them. The CDR3 sequence is CASSGPGGGVRPQHF. The CDR3 nucleotides read TGTGCCAGCAGCGGCCCGGGAGGAGGAGTGAGGCCCCAGCATTTT.